The 16 T cell receptor beta chains given below trace back to one sample, sequenced in a study of cytomegalovirus exposure and HLA in healthy donors. PCR amplification relied on 60 Vbeta primers (plus 13 Jbeta primers). The assay was immunoSEQ multiplex PCR, and TCRdb's table has in-frame clones only and misses some. Here the sample spans just over 150,000 clones, around 88% being singletons. The source material was PBMCs. Receptors originate from a woman between 18 and 30 years old in good health and CMV-seronegative.

The chain couples TRBV30 to TRBJ2-5; D call uncertain. This CDR3 region has 11 residues. V was clipped by 3 bases and J by 4 bases, with 6 bases between them. The V gene's germline CDR1 is GTSNPN and CDR2 SVGIG (reference sequence). The DNA of the CDR3 is TGTGCCTGGAGCCTTTCAGAGACCCAGTACTTC. This sequence encodes CAWSLSETQYF.

The chain links TRBV10-2 to TRBJ1-5; no firm D call. From germline, CDR1 is WSHSY and CDR2 SAAADI. The CDR3 is made up of 13 amino acids. Trimming shortened V by 5 bases and J by 3 bases, and 8 bases separated the two germline ends. The CDR3: CASSLRFNQPQHF. The DNA for the CDR3 is TGCGCCAGCAGTTTACGGTTCAATCAGCCCCAGCATTTT.

This chain uses TRBV5-6 with TRBJ1-1, with 9 bases that match TRBD1. Trimming removed 10 bases from V and 3 bases from J; junction bases left unmatched: 4. The CDR3 extends over 12 amino acids. Germline assignment: CDR1 SGHDT and CDR2 YYEEEE. CDR3 DNA sequence: TGTGCCTCAGGACAGGGGTACACTGAAGCTTTCTTT. It translates to CASGQGYTEAFF.

There are a few counts of this clone. This chain joins TRBV6-1 and TRBJ1-6; unclear D gene. This CDR3 comprises 12 residues. Trimming shortened V by 6 bases and J by 8 bases, and 8 bases separated the two germline ends. CDR1 MNHNS and CDR2 SASEGT come from the germline V gene. For the CDR3, the DNA is TGTGCCAGCAGGGACTACGATTCACCCCTCCACTTT. As protein: CASRDYDSPLHF.

The J gene is TRBJ2-1, the V gene TRBV5-6; the D is unclear. Deletions cut 2 bases from V and 13 bases from J, with 10 bases between. Germline CDR1 and CDR2: SGHDT and YYEEEE. The CDR3 is 11 residues long. The CDR3 sequence: CASSFGQVQFF. For the CDR3, the DNA is TGTGCCAGCAGCTTTGGCCAGGTCCAGTTCTTC. Variable domain in full (rest from reference TRBV5-6 and TRBJ2-1): DAGVTQSPTHLIKTRGQQVTLRCSPKSGHDTVSWYQQALGQGPQFIFQYYEEEERQRGNFPDRFSGHQFPNYSSELNVNALLLGDSALYLCASSFGQVQFFGPGTRLTVL.

The chain employs TRBV7-6 and TRBJ2-1; a possible D gene is TRBD2 (6 bases). The CDR3 loop spans 14 amino acids. V was trimmed by 1 base and J by 6 bases, leaving 10 bases between them. Germline CDR1 SGHVS, CDR2 FNYEAQ. CDR3 protein: CASSLEGTGNEQFF. DNA for the CDR3: TGTGCCAGCAGCTTAGAAGGGACTGGCAATGAGCAGTTCTTC.

The chain recombines TRBV7-2 with TRBJ1-5; 8 positions agree with TRBD1. V was clipped by 6 bases and J by 7 bases; unmatched bases: 8. The CDR3 is made up of 14 amino acids. Per the germline V gene, CDR1 is SGHTA and CDR2 is FQGNSA. CDR3 sequence: CASSLGQGGQPQHF. The DNA of the CDR3 is TGTGCCAGCAGTCTCGGACAGGGAGGGCAGCCCCAGCATTTT. Full variable domain (remainder filled in from reference TRBV7-2 and TRBJ1-5): GAGVSQSPSNKVTEKGKDVELRCDPISGHTALYWYRQSLGQGLEFLIYFQGNSAPDKSGLPSDRFSAERTGGSVSTLTIQRTQQEDSAVYLCASSLGQGGQPQHFGDGTRLSIL.

The chain is built from TRBV28 and TRBJ2-1; 7 bases are shared with TRBD2. Germline values: CDR1 MDHEN, CDR2 SYDVKM. Trimming at V came to 8 bases and at J to 6 bases, leaving 7 bases not matched to a gene. This CDR3 contains 13 residues. CDR3 loop: CASGGGDPNEQFF. The CDR3, as DNA: TGTGCCAGCGGTGGGGGGGATCCCAATGAGCAGTTCTTC. Based on the CDR3 plus reference TRBV28 and TRBJ2-1, the full variable domain is DVKVTQSSRYLVKRTGEKVFLECVQDMDHENMFWYRQDPGLGLRLIYFSYDVKMKEKGDIPEGYSVSREKKERFSLILESASTNQTSMYLCASGGGDPNEQFFGPGTRLTVL.

This clone was observed once. The V gene is TRBV7-8, the J gene TRBJ2-3, with 14 bases fitting TRBD2. The CDR3 sequence is 19 residues long. The germline gives CDR1 SGHVS, CDR2 FQNEAQ. V gave up 1 base and J gave up 5 bases; unmatched junction bases: 11. In DNA, the CDR3 is TGTGCCAGCAGCTTAGAGACACCGGGACTAGCGGGGGCGAGAGATACGCAGTATTTT. Its translation: CASSLETPGLAGARDTQYF. The full variable domain, with the rest looked up from reference TRBV7-8 and TRBJ2-3, is GAGVSQSPRYKVAKRGQDVALRCDPISGHVSLFWYQQALGQGPEFLTYFQNEAQLDKSGLPSDRFFAERPEGSVSTLKIQRTQQEDSAVYLCASSLETPGLAGARDTQYFGPGTRLTVL.

The rearrangement joins TRBV5-4 to TRBJ1-2, with 9 bases aligning to TRBD1. CDR3 length equals 14 residues. Germline CDR1 and CDR2: SGHNT and YYREEE (reference sequence). The V and J ends lost 3 bases and 5 bases, in that order; junction bases with no gene match: 5. The CDR3 DNA reads as TGTGCCAGCAGCTCGACCGGGACAGGGTATGGCTACACCTTC. Its translation: CASSSTGTGYGYTF.

The chain is built from TRBV2 and TRBJ1-4; 8 nucleotides agree with TRBD1. V was pared by 6 bases and J by 8 bases, with 8 bases of the junction left unmatched. Germline assignment: CDR1 SNHLY and CDR2 FYNNEI. The CDR3 spans 14 residues. The CDR3 DNA follows: TGTGCCAGCAGCGGACAGGGTGCCGGAGAAAAACTGTTTTTT. Its translation is CASSGQGAGEKLFF. The full variable domain, rest sourced from reference TRBV2 and TRBJ1-4, is EPEVTQTPSHQVTQMGQEVILRCVPISNHLYFYWYRQILGQKVEFLVSFYNNEISEKSEIFDDQFSVERPDGSNFTLKIRSTKLEDSAMYFCASSGQGAGEKLFFGSGTQLSVL.

The chain recombines TRBV11-2 with TRBJ1-1, with TRBD1 matching 8 bases. The trim removed 8 bases at V and 7 bases at J, leaving 9 bases unmatched. Germline V gene data show CDR1 as SGHAT and CDR2 as FQNNGV. The CDR3 spans 13 residues. CDR3 coding DNA: TGTGCCAGCGCCCCGGGACAGGACTTTGAAGCTTTCTTT. It is translated as CASAPGQDFEAFF. Full variable domain (rest looked up from reference TRBV11-2 and TRBJ1-1): EAGVAQSPRYKIIEKRQSVAFWCNPISGHATLYWYQQILGQGPKLLIQFQNNGVVDDSQLPKDRFSAERLKGVDSTLKIQPAKLEDSAVYLCASAPGQDFEAFFGQGTRLTVV.

A word on this clone: An end of the junction does not agree with germline; a read error may underlie this. The same CDR3 can be traced to other DNA sequences in this sample. The chain joins TRBV6-1 to TRBJ1-1; D remains unclear. CDR1 MNHNS and CDR2 SASEGT come from the germline V gene. CDR3 length: 14 residues. CDR3 sequence (DNA): TGCGCCAGCAGCGGAAGCCGAGGGAACACTGAAGCTTTCTTT. Residues: CASSGSRGNTEAFF.

The rearrangement uses TRBV7-2 and TRBJ1-1; 8 bases map to TRBD1. CDR3 length: 14 residues. CDR1 is SGHTA and CDR2 is FQGNSA in the germline V gene. J was trimmed by 2 bases and V by 6 bases; bases with no gene match: 5. The CDR3 is CASRNDRGNTEAFF. DNA of the CDR3: TGTGCCAGCAGAAATGACAGGGGAAACACTGAAGCTTTCTTT.

The V call is TRBV11-3, the J call TRBJ2-1, with TRBD2 matching 7 bases. This CDR3 has 15 residues. Per germline, CDR1 SGHNT and CDR2 YENEEA. The J segment lost 9 bases and the V segment lost 3 bases, leaving 11 bases of the junction unmatched. CDR3 nucleotide sequence: TGTGCCAGCAGCTTCTCGGGAGGTGCCGTAACTGAGCAGTTCTTC. It encodes CASSFSGGAVTEQFF.

This chain connects TRBV5-1 to TRBJ1-4; 12 bases are a match to TRBD1. Unmatched junction bases numbered 3, after V lost 3 bases and J lost 3 bases. Per the germline V gene, CDR1 is SGHRS and CDR2 is YFSETQ. This CDR3 is 16 amino acids long. The CDR3 protein is CASSSGQGASNEKLFF. DNA of the CDR3: TGCGCCAGCAGCTCGGGACAGGGGGCTTCTAATGAAAAACTGTTTTTT.